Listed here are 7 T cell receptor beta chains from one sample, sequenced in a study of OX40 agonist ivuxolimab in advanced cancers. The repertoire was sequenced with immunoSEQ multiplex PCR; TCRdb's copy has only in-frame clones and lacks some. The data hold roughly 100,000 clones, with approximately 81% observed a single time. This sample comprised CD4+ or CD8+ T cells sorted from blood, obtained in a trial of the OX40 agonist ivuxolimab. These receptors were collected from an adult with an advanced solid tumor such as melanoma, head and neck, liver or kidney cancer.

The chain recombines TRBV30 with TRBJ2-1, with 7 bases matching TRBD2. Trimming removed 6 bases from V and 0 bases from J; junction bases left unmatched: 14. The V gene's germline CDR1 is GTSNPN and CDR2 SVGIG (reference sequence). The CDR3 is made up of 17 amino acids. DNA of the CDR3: TGTGCCTGCCTCCCCGGGGGATGGGGGGGCTCCTACAATGAGCAGTTCTTC. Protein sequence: CACLPGGWGGSYNEQFF.

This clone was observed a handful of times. The CDR3 is CASSPADRDYGYTF. CDR3 nucleotide sequence: TGTGCCAGCAGTCCCGCGGACAGGGACTATGGCTACACCTTC. The chain employs TRBV28 and TRBJ1-2; 8 bases are shared with TRBD1. The CDR3 runs to 14 residues. Germline lookup yields CDR1 MDHEN and CDR2 SYDVKM. J was trimmed by 3 bases and V by 5 bases; bases with no gene match: 5.

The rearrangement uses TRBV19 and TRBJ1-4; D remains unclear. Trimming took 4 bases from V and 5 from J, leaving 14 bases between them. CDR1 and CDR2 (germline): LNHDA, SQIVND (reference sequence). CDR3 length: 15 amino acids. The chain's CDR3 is CASSSWGAGNEKLFF. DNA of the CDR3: TGTGCCAGTAGTAGTTGGGGTGCGGGAAATGAAAAACTGTTTTTT.

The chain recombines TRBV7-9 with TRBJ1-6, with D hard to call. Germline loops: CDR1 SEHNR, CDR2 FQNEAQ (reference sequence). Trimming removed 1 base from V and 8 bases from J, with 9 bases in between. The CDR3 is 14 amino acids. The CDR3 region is CASSLGGSHSPLHF. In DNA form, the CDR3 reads TGTGCCAGCAGCTTAGGTGGCTCGCATTCACCCCTCCACTTT.

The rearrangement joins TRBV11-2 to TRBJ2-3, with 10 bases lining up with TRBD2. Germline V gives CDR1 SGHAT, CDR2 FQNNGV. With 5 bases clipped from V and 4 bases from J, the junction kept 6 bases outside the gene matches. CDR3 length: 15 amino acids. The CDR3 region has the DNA TGTGCCAGCAGCGGAAGCGGGGGGGCGGCAGATACGCAGTATTTT. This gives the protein CASSGSGGAADTQYF. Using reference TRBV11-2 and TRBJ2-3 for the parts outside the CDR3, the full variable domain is EAGVAQSPRYKIIEKRQSVAFWCNPISGHATLYWYQQILGQGPKLLIQFQNNGVVDDSQLPKDRFSAERLKGVDSTLKIQPAKLEDSAVYLCASSGSGGAADTQYFGPGTRLTVL.

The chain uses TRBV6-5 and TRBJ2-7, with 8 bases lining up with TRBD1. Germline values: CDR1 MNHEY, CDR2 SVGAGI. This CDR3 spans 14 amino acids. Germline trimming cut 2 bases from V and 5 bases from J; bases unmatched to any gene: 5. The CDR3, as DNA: TGTGCCAGCAGTTACGACAGGGGATTTCACGAGCAGTACTTC. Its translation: CASSYDRGFHEQYF.

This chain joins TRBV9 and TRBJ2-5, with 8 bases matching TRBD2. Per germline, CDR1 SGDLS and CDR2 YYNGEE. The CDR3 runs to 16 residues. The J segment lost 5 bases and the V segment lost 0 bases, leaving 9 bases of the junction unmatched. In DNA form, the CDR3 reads TGTGCCAGCAGCGTAGCTCCCGGGGGGGCCGGGGAGACCCAGTACTTC. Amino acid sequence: CASSVAPGGAGETQYF.